These 28 T cell receptor beta chains share one sample of origin, sequenced in a study of cytomegalovirus exposure and HLA in healthy donors. PCR primers comprised 60 Vbeta and 13 Jbeta primers. Sequencing was performed with immunoSEQ multiplex PCR; in TCRdb, only in-frame clones are kept and a portion is missing. The repertoire holds fewer than 85,000 clones, with about 80% as singletons. Input material: PBMCs. Every receptor here comes from a man aged 40-55 years in good health and CMV-seronegative.

The chain is built from TRBV28 and TRBJ2-3; D is ambiguous. The CDR3 consists of 11 residues. Germline CDR1 is MDHEN and CDR2 is SYDVKM. Between the trimmed V and J ends, which lost 6 bases and 3 bases, there was a span of 4 bases. The DNA of the CDR3 is TGTGCCAGCAGCACAACAGATACGCAGTATTTT. This codes for CASSTTDTQYF.

This clone was counted a single time. The chain carries TRBV29-1 and TRBJ1-2, with a tentative D call TRBD1 (5 bases). Trimming left V 6 bases short and J 7 bases short, with 21 bases between. The germline V gene has CDR1 SQVTM and CDR2 ANQGSEA. CDR3 length: 14 residues. The CDR3 loop reads CSVAGQEPQSGYTF. CDR3 bases: TGCAGCGTGGCGGGGCAGGAGCCTCAGTCTGGCTACACCTTC. The entire variable domain, with the rest obtained from reference TRBV29-1 and TRBJ1-2, is as follows: SAVISQKPSRDICQRGTSLTIQCQVDSQVTMMFWYRQQPGQSLTLIATANQGSEATYESGFVIDKFPISRPNLTFSTLTVSNMSPEDSSIYLCSVAGQEPQSGYTFGSGTRLTVV.

The CDR3 nucleotides are TGCGCCAGCAGCTTAAATCCGGGACTAGCGGGAGACAATGAGCAGTTCTTC. Translation: CASSLNPGLAGDNEQFF. The chain employs TRBV5-1 and TRBJ2-1; 14 nucleotides match TRBD2. The CDR3 spans 17 residues. Germline CDR1 reads SGHRS; CDR2 reads YFSETQ. Trimming removed 2 bases from V and 5 bases from J; junction bases left unmatched: 6. Together with reference TRBV5-1 and TRBJ2-1, the CDR3 gives the full variable domain: KAGVTQTPRYLIKTRGQQVTLSCSPISGHRSVSWYQQTPGQGLQFLFEYFSETQRNKGNFPGRFSGRQFSNSRSEMNVSTLELGDSALYLCASSLNPGLAGDNEQFFGPGTRLTVL.

This clone has just one count. CDR3 protein: CASSVAGTTNEKLFF. CDR3 nucleotide sequence: TGCGCCAGCAGCGTAGCAGGGACAACTAATGAAAAACTGTTTTTT. This chain connects TRBV5-1 to TRBJ1-4, with D perhaps TRBD1 (5 bases). Trimming pared 4 bases from V and 0 bases from J, leaving 10 bases between. CDR3 length equals 15 residues. Germline V CDR1 and CDR2: SGHRS, YFSETQ.

V and J are TRBV30 and TRBJ1-6; no clear D gene. V was trimmed by 5 bases and J by 0 bases, leaving 8 bases between them. From germline, CDR1 is GTSNPN and CDR2 SVGIG (reference sequence). This CDR3 has 14 residues. CDR3 protein: CAWGGSSYNSPLHF. The CDR3, as DNA: TGTGCCTGGGGAGGTAGCTCCTATAATTCACCCCTCCACTTT.

This chain connects TRBV7-8 to TRBJ1-3, with D perhaps TRBD1 (5 bases). Trimming took 3 bases from V and 3 from J, leaving 6 bases between them. The CDR3 contains 13 residues. Germline V CDR1 and CDR2: SGHVS, FQNEAQ. This CDR3 reads CASSLGGGNTIYF. The CDR3 nucleotides are TGTGCCAGCAGCTTGGGGGGTGGAAACACCATATATTTT.

This clone appeared a few times. V usage is TRBV2 and J usage is TRBJ1-5, with a weak D call TRBD1 (6 bases). Germline V gene sequence: CDR1 SNHLY, CDR2 FYNNEI. This CDR3 comprises 16 residues. The V end lost 8 bases, the J end lost 0 bases, and 17 bases lay between the germline ends. The CDR3 loop is CASEELDRNSNQPQHF. The CDR3 DNA reads as TGTGCCAGCGAGGAATTGGACAGAAATAGCAATCAGCCCCAGCATTTT.

This chain joins TRBV30 and TRBJ1-1, with a possible D match to TRBD1 (5 bases). Germline CDR1 and CDR2: GTSNPN and SVGIG (reference sequence). Trimming left V 4 bases short and J 6 bases short, with 18 bases between. This CDR3 is 14 amino acids long. CDR3 in DNA: TGTGCCTGGAACTGGGGTCGGGGACTTTCTGAAGCTTTCTTT. Amino acids: CAWNWGRGLSEAFF.

The gene calls are TRBV7-9 and TRBJ2-4, with no clear D. V was pared by 3 bases and J by 3 bases, with 9 bases between. The CDR3 length is 14 residues. The germline CDR1 and CDR2 sequences are SEHNR and FQNEAQ (reference sequence). The chain's CDR3 is CASSLISGKNIQYF. DNA for the CDR3: TGTGCCAGCAGCTTGATCTCCGGCAAAAACATTCAGTACTTC.

The chain joins TRBV6-1 to TRBJ2-4; D gene uncertain. CDR1 MNHNS and CDR2 SASEGT come from the germline V gene. The CDR3 totals 11 residues. V was trimmed by 5 bases and J by 8 bases, leaving 7 bases between them. For the CDR3, the DNA is TGTGCCAGCAGTCTACGGGACATTCAGTACTTC. It is translated as CASSLRDIQYF.

The chain employs TRBV5-1 and TRBJ2-7; a possible D gene is TRBD1 (6 bases). V was pared by 2 bases and J by 1 base, with 10 bases between. Germline V gene sequence: CDR1 SGHRS, CDR2 YFSETQ. The CDR3 spans 14 residues. CDR3 loop: CASSLSTGSYEQYF. The CDR3 DNA reads TGCGCCAGCAGCTTATCGACAGGATCCTACGAGCAGTACTTC.

The chain joins TRBV7-9 to TRBJ2-7, with D hard to call. Germline assignment: CDR1 SEHNR and CDR2 FQNEAQ (reference sequence). This CDR3 has 13 residues. V was cut by 3 bases and J by 1 base, with 7 bases left in between. The CDR3 sequence is CASSLARSYEQYF. The DNA for the CDR3 is TGTGCCAGCAGCTTGGCCAGGTCCTACGAGCAGTACTTC.

The chain carries TRBV19 and TRBJ2-2; 7 bases are a match to TRBD1. CDR3 length: 15 amino acids. Losses at the gene ends were 2 bases for V and 1 base for J; bases not matched to a gene: 1. CDR1 and CDR2 (germline): LNHDA, SQIVND (reference sequence). The CDR3: CASSISGGNTGELFF. DNA for the CDR3: TGTGCCAGTAGTATATCAGGGGGGAACACCGGGGAGCTGTTTTTT.

The chain combines TRBV7-6 with TRBJ2-7; D possibly corresponds to TRBD2 (5 bases). Germline V gene sequence: CDR1 SGHVS, CDR2 FNYEAQ. The CDR3 sequence is 13 residues long. V was clipped by 5 bases and J by 2 bases, with 10 bases between them. CDR3 loop: CASSPSHTYEQYF. Written as DNA, the CDR3 is TGTGCCAGCAGCCCTAGCCACACCTACGAGCAGTACTTC.

The V and J genes are TRBV6-6 and TRBJ1-6; TRBD1 might be the D (6 bases). In germline, CDR1 is MNHNY, CDR2 SVGAGI (reference sequence). CDR3 size: 13 residues. Trimming shortened V by 8 bases and J by 8 bases, and 13 bases separated the two germline ends. The CDR3 protein is CASATSGDSPLHF. The CDR3, as DNA: TGTGCCAGCGCTACCTCAGGGGATTCACCCCTCCACTTT.

This clone appeared a single time. The chain combines TRBV7-2 with TRBJ2-5; a weak D match, TRBD1 (6 bases). Germline CDR1 and CDR2: SGHTA and FQGNSA. CDR3 length: 15 amino acids. V lost 2 bases and J lost 4, with 14 bases in between. CDR3 in DNA: TGTGCCAGCAGCTTAATAGGGAGCAGGGGAGAGACCCAGTACTTC. Amino acids: CASSLIGSRGETQYF. Combining the CDR3 with reference TRBV7-2 and TRBJ2-5 gives the whole variable domain GAGVSQSPSNKVTEKGKDVELRCDPISGHTALYWYRQSLGQGLEFLIYFQGNSAPDKSGLPSDRFSAERTGGSVSTLTIQRTQQEDSAVYLCASSLIGSRGETQYFGPGTRLLVL.

This clone was observed a handful of times. The gene calls are TRBV4-1 and TRBJ2-2; D remains ambiguous. This CDR3 has 14 amino acids. The ends were cut back, 4 bases at V and 0 bases at J, with 6 bases in the middle. Germline V gene sequence: CDR1 MGHRA, CDR2 YSYEKL. The CDR3 nucleotides read TGCGCCAGCAGCCCCCCGGCGAACACCGGGGAGCTGTTTTTT. Translating it yields CASSPPANTGELFF.

The CDR3 is CASSPDSPSNQPQHF. The CDR3 DNA sequence: TGCGCCAGCAGCCCGGACTCCCCCAGCAATCAGCCCCAGCATTTT. The chain couples TRBV5-1 to TRBJ1-5, with D unresolved. CDR1 is SGHRS and CDR2 is YFSETQ in the germline V gene. V was trimmed by 4 bases and J by 1 base, leaving 12 bases between them. This CDR3 has 15 residues.

The chain links TRBV7-9 to TRBJ1-2; TRBD1 might be the D (6 bases). The CDR3 sequence is 14 residues long. Germline CDR1 SEHNR, CDR2 FQNEAQ (reference sequence). The ends were cut back, 7 bases at V and 7 bases at J, with 19 bases in the middle. This chain's CDR3 is CASNHWAGDGGYTF. CDR3 bases: TGTGCCAGCAACCACTGGGCAGGGGATGGTGGCTACACCTTC.

This sequence joins TRBV6-1 and TRBJ1-5; 8 nucleotides agree with TRBD1. Germline CDR1 is MNHNS and CDR2 is SASEGT. This CDR3 has 13 amino acids. V lost 8 bases and J lost 4; bases outside the gene matches: 4. CDR3 protein: CASLRTGNQPQHF. CDR3 sequence (DNA): TGTGCCAGCCTCCGGACAGGGAATCAGCCCCAGCATTTT.

This chain joins TRBV5-1 and TRBJ2-3; 11 bases are a match to TRBD2. This CDR3 has 17 amino acids. Unmatched junction bases numbered 8, after V lost 4 bases and J lost 1 base. From germline, CDR1 is SGHRS and CDR2 YFSETQ. The CDR3 sequence is CASSIGLAGGGTDTQYF. CDR3 DNA sequence: TGCGCCAGCAGCATCGGCCTAGCGGGGGGCGGCACAGATACGCAGTATTTT.

This chain uses TRBV5-1 with TRBJ1-1; 7 bases are shared with TRBD1. The CDR3 contains 14 residues. The trim removed 2 bases at V and 1 base at J, leaving 2 bases unmatched. Germline V lookup: CDR1 SGHRS, CDR2 YFSETQ. The CDR3 region has the DNA TGCGCCAGCAGCTTCCAGGGGGGGAACACTGAAGCTTTCTTT. Residues: CASSFQGGNTEAFF.

This chain uses TRBV6-6 with TRBJ2-5; perhaps TRBD1 as D (6 bases). The CDR3 has 16 amino acids. V was trimmed by 6 bases and J by 4 bases, leaving 21 bases between them. Germline V gene sequence: CDR1 MNHNY, CDR2 SVGAGI (reference sequence). This CDR3 reads CASSPGQLRGRETQYF. The CDR3 DNA is TGTGCCAGCAGCCCCGGACAGCTCAGGGGACGAGAGACCCAGTACTTC.

Notes on this clone: The sample carries other DNA sequences with the same CDR3. This chain uses TRBV10-3 with TRBJ2-7, with D possibly matching TRBD1 (5 bases). V lost 4 bases to trimming and J lost 4 bases, with 17 bases between them. CDR3 length: 15 amino acids. Per germline, CDR1 ENHRY and CDR2 SYGVKD. Here the CDR3 reads CAISVNRISLYEQYF. CDR3 DNA sequence: TGTGCCATCAGTGTCAACAGGATTTCCTTGTACGAGCAGTACTTC.

CDR3 amino acids: CASSSPLAGVGADTQYF. As DNA, the CDR3 is TGCGCCAGCAGCTCCCCGCTAGCGGGGGTCGGAGCTGATACGCAGTATTTT. The chain carries TRBV5-1 and TRBJ2-3, with 10 bases fitting TRBD2. The CDR3 has 17 amino acids. Germline V gene sequence: CDR1 SGHRS, CDR2 YFSETQ. Trimming at V came to 3 bases and at J to 6 bases, leaving 13 bases not matched to a gene.

The chain carries TRBV4-2 and TRBJ2-7, with TRBD1 as a possible D gene (6 bases). The CDR3 has 15 residues. Germline CDR1 and CDR2: LGHNA and YNFKEQ. The V and J ends lost 0 bases and 5 bases respectively, with 14 bases between them. The CDR3 coding sequence is TGTGCCAGCAGCCAAGATATGGGGGCGTACAACGAGCAGTACTTC. It yields the protein CASSQDMGAYNEQYF.

The chain employs TRBV5-4 and TRBJ1-1, with TRBD1 matching 9 bases. The trim removed 4 bases at V and 3 bases at J, leaving 13 bases unmatched. The CDR3 covers 17 residues. Germline V CDR1 and CDR2: SGHNT, YYREEE (reference sequence). CDR3 loop: CASSQKNRGRADTEAFF. CDR3 bases: TGTGCCAGCAGCCAAAAGAACAGGGGGCGGGCGGACACTGAAGCTTTCTTT.

With respect to this clone: Mismatch with germline at one junction end may stem from a read error. V usage is TRBV7-9 and J usage is TRBJ1-5, with a weak D call TRBD1 (5 bases). The CDR3 totals 14 residues. Germline V gene sequence: CDR1 SEHNR, CDR2 FQNEAQ (reference sequence). CDR3 protein: CSSSSRQSNQPQHF. The DNA of the CDR3 is TGTTCCAGCAGCTCCCGACAGTCTAATCAGCCCCAGCATTTT.